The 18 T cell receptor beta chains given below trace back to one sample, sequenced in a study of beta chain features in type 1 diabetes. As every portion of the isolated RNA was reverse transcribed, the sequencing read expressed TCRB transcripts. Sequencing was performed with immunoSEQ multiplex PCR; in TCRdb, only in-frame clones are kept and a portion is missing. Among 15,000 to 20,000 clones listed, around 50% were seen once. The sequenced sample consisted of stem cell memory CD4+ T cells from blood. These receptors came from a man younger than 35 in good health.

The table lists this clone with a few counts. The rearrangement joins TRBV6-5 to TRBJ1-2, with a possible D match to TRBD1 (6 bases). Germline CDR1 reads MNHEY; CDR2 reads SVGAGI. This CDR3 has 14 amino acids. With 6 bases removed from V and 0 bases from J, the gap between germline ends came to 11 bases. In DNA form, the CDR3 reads TGTGCCAGCAGCCCCAGGGGCCCTAACTATGGCTACACCTTC. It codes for CASSPRGPNYGYTF.

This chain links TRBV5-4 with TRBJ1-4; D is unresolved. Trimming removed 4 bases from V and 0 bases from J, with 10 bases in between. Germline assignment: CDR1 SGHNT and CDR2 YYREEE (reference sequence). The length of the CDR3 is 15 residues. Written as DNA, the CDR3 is TGTGCCAGCAGCCCGACACACGCAACTAATGAAAAACTGTTTTTT. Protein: CASSPTHATNEKLFF.

The CDR3 is CASRSTGGVNQPQHF. The CDR3, as DNA: TGTGCCAGCAGGTCCACAGGGGGCGTAAATCAGCCCCAGCATTTT. The chain carries TRBV28 and TRBJ1-5; 9 bases agree with TRBD1. Germline V gene sequence: CDR1 MDHEN, CDR2 SYDVKM. V was pared by 6 bases and J by 4 bases, with 7 bases of the junction left unmatched. The CDR3 has 15 amino acids.

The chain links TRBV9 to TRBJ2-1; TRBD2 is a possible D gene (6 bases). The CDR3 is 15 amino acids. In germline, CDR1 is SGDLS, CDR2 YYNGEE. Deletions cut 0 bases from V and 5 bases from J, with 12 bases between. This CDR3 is CASSVDAGPDNEQFF. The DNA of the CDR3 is TGTGCCAGCAGCGTAGATGCGGGGCCAGACAATGAGCAGTTCTTC.

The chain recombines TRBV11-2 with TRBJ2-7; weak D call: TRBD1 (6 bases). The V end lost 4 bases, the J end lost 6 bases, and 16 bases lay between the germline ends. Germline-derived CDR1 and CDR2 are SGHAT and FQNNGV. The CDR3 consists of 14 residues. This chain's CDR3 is CASSSLRGSGEQYF. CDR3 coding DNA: TGTGCCAGCAGCTCCCTCAGGGGATCAGGCGAGCAGTACTTC.

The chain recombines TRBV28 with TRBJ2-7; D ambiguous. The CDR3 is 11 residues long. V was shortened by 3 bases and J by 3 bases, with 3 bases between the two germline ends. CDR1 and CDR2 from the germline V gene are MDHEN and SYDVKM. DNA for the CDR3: TGTGCCAGCAGTTTTAACTACGAGCAGTACTTC. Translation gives CASSFNYEQYF. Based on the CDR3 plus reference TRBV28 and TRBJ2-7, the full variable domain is DVKVTQSSRYLVKRTGEKVFLECVQDMDHENMFWYRQDPGLGLRLIYFSYDVKMKEKGDIPEGYSVSREKKERFSLILESASTNQTSMYLCASSFNYEQYFGPGTRLTVT.

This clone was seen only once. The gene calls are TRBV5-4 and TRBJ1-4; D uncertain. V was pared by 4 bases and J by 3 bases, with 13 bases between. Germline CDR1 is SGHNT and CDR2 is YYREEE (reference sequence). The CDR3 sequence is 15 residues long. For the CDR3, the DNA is TGTGCCAGCAGCCAGACAACTTGGTCTAATGAAAAACTGTTTTTT. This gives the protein CASSQTTWSNEKLFF.

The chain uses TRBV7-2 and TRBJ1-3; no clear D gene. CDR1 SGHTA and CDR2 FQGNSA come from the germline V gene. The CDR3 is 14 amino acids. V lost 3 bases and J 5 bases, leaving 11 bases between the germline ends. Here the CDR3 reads CASSFQVNRNTIYF. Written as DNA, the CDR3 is TGTGCCAGCAGCTTCCAGGTTAATCGAAACACCATATATTTT.

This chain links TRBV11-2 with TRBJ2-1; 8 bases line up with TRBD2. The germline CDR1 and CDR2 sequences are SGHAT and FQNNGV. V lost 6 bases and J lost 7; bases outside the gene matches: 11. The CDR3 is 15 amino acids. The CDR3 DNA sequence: TGTGCCAGCAGGCAAGCCAGCGGGAGTCGAAATGAGCAGTTCTTC. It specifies CASRQASGSRNEQFF.

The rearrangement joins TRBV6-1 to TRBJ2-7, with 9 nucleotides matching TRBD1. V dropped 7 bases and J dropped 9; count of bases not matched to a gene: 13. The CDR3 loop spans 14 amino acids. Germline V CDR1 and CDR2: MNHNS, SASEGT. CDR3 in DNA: TGTGCCAGCATCGCCGGGACAGGGATATTTGGGCAGTACTTC. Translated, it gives CASIAGTGIFGQYF.

CDR3: CASKQGHSYEQYF. The CDR3 DNA reads as TGTGCCAGCAAACAGGGGCACTCCTACGAGCAGTACTTC. V gene TRBV28 combines with J gene TRBJ2-7, with TRBD1 matching over 7 bases. V gave up 7 bases and J gave up 0 bases; unmatched junction bases: 3. Looked up from germline, CDR1 is MDHEN and CDR2 is SYDVKM. The CDR3 length is 13 residues.

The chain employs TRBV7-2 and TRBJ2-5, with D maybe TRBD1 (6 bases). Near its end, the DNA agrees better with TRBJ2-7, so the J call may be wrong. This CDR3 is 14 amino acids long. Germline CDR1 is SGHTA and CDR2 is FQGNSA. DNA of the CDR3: TGTGCCAGCAGCTTAGACGGACAGAACTACGAGCAGTACTTC. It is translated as CASSLDGQNYEQYF.

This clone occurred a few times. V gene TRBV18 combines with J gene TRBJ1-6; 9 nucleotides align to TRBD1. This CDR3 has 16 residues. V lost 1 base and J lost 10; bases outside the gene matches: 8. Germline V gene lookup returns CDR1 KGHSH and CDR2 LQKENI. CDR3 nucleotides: TGTGCCAGCTCACCACGAGTCGGGACAGGGCTCTCACCCCTCCACTTT. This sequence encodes CASSPRVGTGLSPLHF.

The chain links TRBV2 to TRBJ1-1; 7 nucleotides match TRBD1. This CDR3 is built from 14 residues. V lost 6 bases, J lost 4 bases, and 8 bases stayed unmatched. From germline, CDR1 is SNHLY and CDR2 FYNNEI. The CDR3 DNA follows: TGTGCCAGCAGCGACGACAGGGCGGGCACTGAAGCTTTCTTT. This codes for CASSDDRAGTEAFF.

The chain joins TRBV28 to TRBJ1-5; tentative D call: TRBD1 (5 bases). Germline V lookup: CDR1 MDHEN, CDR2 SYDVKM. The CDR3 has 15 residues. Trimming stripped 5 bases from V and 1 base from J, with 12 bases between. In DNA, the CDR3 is TGTGCCAGCAGTCCCCGGGGGGGGAGCAATCAGCCCCAGCATTTT. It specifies CASSPRGGSNQPQHF.

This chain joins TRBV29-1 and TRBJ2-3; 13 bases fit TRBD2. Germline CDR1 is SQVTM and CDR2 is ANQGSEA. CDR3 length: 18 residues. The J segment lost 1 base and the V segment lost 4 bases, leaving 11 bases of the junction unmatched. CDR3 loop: CSVAWTSGGPTRTDTQYF. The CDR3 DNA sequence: TGCAGCGTTGCCTGGACTAGCGGGGGCCCGACCCGCACAGATACGCAGTATTTT.

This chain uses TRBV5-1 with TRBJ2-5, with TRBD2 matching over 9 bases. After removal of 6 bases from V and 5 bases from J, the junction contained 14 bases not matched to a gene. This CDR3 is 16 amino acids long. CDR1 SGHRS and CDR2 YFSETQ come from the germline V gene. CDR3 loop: CASMLAGERVWETQYF. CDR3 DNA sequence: TGCGCCAGCATGTTAGCGGGAGAAAGGGTGTGGGAGACCCAGTACTTC.

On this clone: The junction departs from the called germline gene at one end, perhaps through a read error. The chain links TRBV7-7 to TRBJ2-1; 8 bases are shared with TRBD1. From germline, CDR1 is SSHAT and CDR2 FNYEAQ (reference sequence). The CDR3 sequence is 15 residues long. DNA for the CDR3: TGTGCTAGCAGCCCGGACAGGGCGGCGTTGAATGAGCAGTTCTTC. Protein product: CASSPDRAALNEQFF.